The clone carrying this T cell receptor beta chain was seen a handful of times. Trimming pared 6 bases from V and 3 bases from J, leaving 20 bases between. The CDR3 consists of 15 residues. Per germline, CDR1 SQVTM and CDR2 ANQGSEA. This record comes from a study of identical twins. TCRdb reanalysed the 5' RACE reads using MiXCR and keeps one entry per CDR3 protein. The table has about 920,000 distinct CDR3 sequences, roughly an eighth seen once. These data also featured in a second study, about yellow fever vaccine responses in identical twins.

The chain carries TRBV29-1 and TRBJ1-1; D remains unclear. The material sequenced was PBMCs. This TCR came from a woman between 18 and 30 years old in good health. The CDR3 sequence: CSVPPSSGMDTEAFF. In DNA, the CDR3 is TGCAGCGTCCCACCGTCCTCCGGGATGGACACTGAAGCTTTCTTT.